This TCR beta chain was retrieved from a study of cytomegalovirus exposure and HLA in healthy donors. The study ran its PCR with 60 Vbeta and 13 Jbeta primers. The assay was immunoSEQ multiplex PCR, and TCRdb's table has in-frame clones only and misses some. The table records under 200,000 clones, approximately 81% of them present only once. Germline values: CDR1 SEHNR, CDR2 FQNEAQ (reference sequence). V shed 3 bases, J shed 5 bases, and the junction held 3 bases outside the gene matches. This CDR3 comprises 14 residues. The source material was PBMCs. V is TRBV7-9 and J is TRBJ2-3; 9 bases line up with TRBD1. This clonotype originated in a male donor in good health and CMV-seronegative. Written as DNA, the CDR3 is TGTGCCAGCAGCTTCCGGGACAGGGTAGATACGCAGTATTTT. Translation gives CASSFRDRVDTQYF.